This T cell receptor (beta chain) was sequenced during a study of cytomegalovirus exposure and HLA in healthy donors (dated by TCRdb to 2016 to 2017). Background for the entire study: In an earlier analysis of roughly 500 of the donors, approximately 260 Gb of sequence data and 95 million to 130 million unique TCR beta sequences from roughly 190 million T cells were reported. All discovery cohort repertoires had been generated using a single sequencing platform. On average, 235,054 unique TCR beta nucleotide sequences were sequenced per donor among about 400 genotyped donors of the cohort, with 15% to 20% of those sequences being non-productive. Besides the first cohort of more than 650 subjects, a separate validation cohort made up of 120 different subjects was used. About 300 gigabases of sequencing data and tens of millions of unique TCR sequences were included in an early release covering 550 to 800 HLA-typed donors. Genome-wide SNP genotypes for about three fifths of the roughly 700 donors were used in a later genetic analysis, which treated that subset as a discovery cohort. To decide whether each TCR beta V gene segment behaved as functional or pseudogenic, an earlier analysis of several hundred of the donors relied on high-throughput TCR beta sequencing. Rather than using new phenotypic data, the later analysis identified candidate immune exposures from TCR beta sequences and from how often those sequences occurred across donors. HLA typing covered class I and class II loci at four-digit resolution. The aim of the study was to test whether cataloging public T cell receptors could identify signatures of past pathogen exposure. Of the roughly 410 genotyped donors, 81% were placed in the genetic ancestry cluster associated with self-reported Caucasian donors. To predict cytomegalovirus infection status, the study brought together high-throughput TCR immunosequencing, statistical association of individual TCRs with disease status, and machine learning. Using immunosequencing, the study profiled T cell repertoires from fewer than 700 subjects and related those repertoires to cytomegalovirus serostatus. Donor age, sex, ethnicity and CMV serostatus were compiled together with the repertoire data. Roughly five DR-DQ haplotypes were treated as single units for association and clustering because of strong linkage in the cohort. The number of typed donors differed by locus: about 629-630 for A, B, C, DRB1 and DQB1; some 500 for DQA1; 600 to 610 for DPA1; and 400 to 480 for DPB1. In a later analysis, previously published TCR beta repertoires from 600 to 850 donors were re-analyzed and high-resolution HLA genotyping was added so that TCR occurrence patterns could be studied. What the research found in general, with its limitations: A few of the identified cytomegalovirus-associated TCR beta chains were confirmed in vitro to be specific for cytomegalovirus antigens. In both the original and validation cohorts, the classifier was reported to diagnose cytomegalovirus status with high specificity and sensitivity. Some IMGT-functional V segments, including TRBV6-2 and TRBV6-3, could not be distinguished by the 87-base-pair reads and were therefore excluded. When HLA alleles, especially DR and DQ, strongly co-occurred, attributing TCR associations to individual alleles was difficult. In a later genetic analysis, fewer N-insertions in productive TCRs were reported among donors in an Asian-associated ancestry cluster than the approximately 630-donor mean. Because HLA typing was missing for some donors at each locus, association tests included only the typed subset. Linkage disequilibrium might explain the correlated functional status among segregating V segments, but an unknown experimental factor could not be ruled out. It was suggested by the authors that the approach could potentially be generalized to other disease states and immunological phenotypes. A total of about 150 TCR beta chains were listed by the study as associated with cytomegalovirus. A further reported finding was that TCR beta sequences accurately predicted the HLA-A and HLA-B alleles for most subjects in the first cohort. The presence/absence analyses assumed that sequencing depth was roughly uniform across donors, and that assumption may not be true. A later analysis associated 15,000 to 20,000 TCR beta sequences with specific HLA alleles at a false discovery rate of 0.05. The earlier analysis of approximately 560 of the donors excluded fewer than 20 rarely observed V segments, including chromosome 9 orphons, because counts were too low. In an earlier analysis of some 500 of the donors, most TCR beta V segments appeared in productive rearrangements about 90% or about 30% of the time, broadly matching IMGT annotations. Most TCR sequences were seen in very few donors, while some public TCRs were found in many individuals. Compared with equally common non-associated chains, HLA-associated TCR beta chains in a later analysis were more clonally expanded and had lower generation probabilities. For the cohort, immune exposure information was limited to CMV serostatus. Only TCR beta chains were sequenced in this cohort, and the absence of alpha or paired-chain data limited detectable features. A group of highly shared sequence variants was considered likely to be a technical artifact of the sequencing pipeline. An association between a missense DCLRE1C variant and V-gene and J-gene trimming of TCR beta chains was found in a later genetic analysis and replicated in an independent cohort. Several of the top co-occurrence clusters appeared to be linked to parvovirus B19, influenza, CMV and Epstein-Barr virus, according to a later analysis. Most CMV-associated TCR beta chains appeared to be HLA-restricted in a later analysis, and the HLA associations seemed to be driven largely by CMV exposure. A later analysis found that TCR association rates varied across HLA loci, with DRB1 alleles showing the most associated TCRs and HLA-C alleles the fewest.

Reading from cysteine to phenylalanine, the CDR3 counts 11 amino acids. Of the read, only the CDR3 DNA is kept; its 33 bases are in frame from base 1. V and J lose 3 bases and 8 bases, and a span of 7 bases separates them. The germline V gene sets CDR1 to SGHDN and CDR2 to FVKESK. Library preparation used the immunoSEQ multiplex PCR assay. For the multiplex PCR, a mixture combining 60 forward primers for TCR Vbeta segments and 13 reverse primers for TCR Jbeta segments was used. The CDR3 region of rearranged TCR beta genes was amplified from genomic DNA with a multiplex PCR assay. The Illumina HiSeq System was used to sequence the amplified TCR beta libraries as 87-base-pair reads. Processing in the source paper ran as follows. A later analysis counted approximately 84 million unique TCR beta chains across the 640 or so repertoires, and approximately 11 million of these chains were shared by at least two donors. A nearest-neighbor algorithm error-corrected the raw reads and collapsed the reads into unique sequences, merging closely related sequences to remove PCR and sequencing errors. V, D and J gene segments were assigned by aligning CDR3 sequences to IMGT reference sequences. For a sequence to be retained, at least a six-nucleotide match to both a V gene segment and a J gene segment was required. Rearrangements were called productive when the CDR3 lacked stop codons and stayed in frame with V and J; all others were non-productive. CDR3 was defined according to IMGT convention as the region running from the second conserved V-encoded cysteine to the conserved J-encoded phenylalanine. Sequences without an unambiguous match to a single V gene segment were excluded from the earlier analysis of a few hundred of the donors. An earlier analysis of fewer than 650 of the donors classified V segments as functional when productive rearrangements were above 56.7% and as segregating when the standard deviation between donors was above 5%. A statistical classification framework was developed to diagnose cytomegalovirus status using the catalog of TCR beta chain sequences. In a later analysis, TCR nucleotide sequences were compared against IMGT/GENE-DB human TR gene sequences so that V and J genes could be assigned. Using the TCRdist pipeline, a later analysis assigned CDR3 sequences along with most-parsimonious VDJ recombination scenarios. A later analysis defined each TCR beta chain by its CDR3 amino acid sequence plus V-gene family, and excluded reads lacking a unique V-gene family. A later analysis removed 550 to 650 highly shared, low-generation-probability nucleotide sequences to deal with suspected cross-contamination and a sequencing artifact. For each public chain, a later analysis derived a clonal expansion index from normalized ranks of inferred template counts within each repertoire. In a later analysis, generation probabilities were computed with a VDJ recombination model fitted to out-of-frame rearrangements, and the resulting probabilities were checked against IGoR. In a later analysis, hypergeometric tests were used to score TCR-TCR, TCR-HLA and TCR-CMV co-occurrence, with a repertoire-size bias correction applied to TCR pairs. A later analysis estimated false discovery rates by permuting HLA or CMV assignments 20 times. In a later analysis, co-occurring TCRs were grouped using DBSCAN, with TCRdist sequence similarity added in when clustering inside HLA-allele-positive subsets. Repertoires with fewer than 30,000 or more than 120,000 public chains were left out of co-occurrence clustering, as were several repertoires with anomalous nucleotide sharing. TCRdb limited this immuneACCESS table to in-frame rearrangements with V and J called. A share of clones is missing; checked studies link under half to unresolved V genes, and the rest is unexplained. V and J calls and clone size are those listed in that table; D and trimming were worked out from the DNA. The sample yields 150,000 or so clones; 77% were counted once. 1.5% to 2% of the sample comes from the top ten.

This clone was observed a single time. Its antigen specificity is not known. Base qualities are not provided; no much larger clone lies one nucleotide away. The cohort consisted of some 670 healthy bone marrow donors. At the time of sampling, every cohort member was nominally healthy, though immune exposures that went unrecorded were likely present. The donor was CMV seronegative and was included in the group of a few hundred seronegative cohort members. A peripheral blood sample was provided by each donor, and peripheral blood mononuclear cells were used for TCR beta sequencing. Genomic DNA extraction from the blood cell samples was performed with the Qiagen DNeasy Blood Extraction Kit.

The chain uses TRBV14 and TRBJ1-2; no D gene call is confident. This sequence originates from a woman between 25 and 40 years old in good health and CMV-seronegative. The sequenced material came from PBMCs. The sequence in DNA is TGTGCCAGCAGCCATGGCTGCGGCTACACCTTC. This is translated as CASSHGCGYTF.